These 21 T cell receptor beta chains originate from one sample sequenced in a study of blood T cell repertoires in COVID-19. TCRdb keeps only in-frame clones here, not all; method: immunoSEQ multiplex PCR. Of 110,000 to 150,000 clones in the sample, 85% to 90% were seen once. Input material: peripheral blood. Receptor source: a woman aged 60 to 75 with acute or convalescent COVID-19.

The gene calls are TRBV9 and TRBJ2-1, with D perhaps matching TRBD2 (5 bases). CDR3 size: 14 residues. CDR1 is SGDLS and CDR2 is YYNGEE in the germline V gene. V gave up 0 bases and J gave up 8 bases, with 12 bases separating them. Here the CDR3 DNA reads TGTGCCAGCAGCGTAGAACAAAGGACTGATGAGCAGTTCTTC. Translation: CASSVEQRTDEQFF.

Remarks on this clone: Other DNA sequences in the same sample also yield this CDR3. The J gene is TRBJ1-2, the V gene TRBV28; 7 bases map to TRBD1. Germline CDR1 reads MDHEN; CDR2 reads SYDVKM. The CDR3 sequence is 12 residues long. The V and J ends lost 5 bases and 4 bases, in that order; junction bases with no gene match: 1. CDR3 nucleotide sequence: TGTGCCAGCAGTCGGGACAGCTATGGCTACACCTTC. It specifies CASSRDSYGYTF.

CDR3: CASSLAGESNEKLFF. CDR3 sequence (DNA): TGCGCCAGCAGCTTGGCAGGGGAGAGTAATGAAAAACTGTTTTTT. The V gene is TRBV5-1, the J gene TRBJ1-4; tentatively, D is TRBD1 (6 bases). V was clipped by 0 bases and J by 4 bases, with 10 bases between them. Per the germline V gene, CDR1 is SGHRS and CDR2 is YFSETQ. The CDR3 runs to 15 residues. The full variable domain, in which reference TRBV5-1 and TRBJ1-4 provide the parts outside the CDR3, is KAGVTQTPRYLIKTRGQQVTLSCSPISGHRSVSWYQQTPGQGLQFLFEYFSETQRNKGNFPGRFSGRQFSNSRSEMNVSTLELGDSALYLCASSLAGESNEKLFFGSGTQLSVL.

The chain recombines TRBV5-6 with TRBJ2-1; D gene uncertain. Germline CDR1 and CDR2: SGHDT and YYEEEE. Trimming left V 2 bases short and J 5 bases short, with 5 bases between. The CDR3 extends over 12 amino acids. The CDR3 sequence is CASSFPNNEQFF. CDR3 nucleotides: TGTGCCAGCAGCTTCCCCAACAATGAGCAGTTCTTC.

The rearrangement joins TRBV12-3 or TRBV12-4 to TRBJ2-7; the match to TRBD1 covers 7 bases. The CDR3 is 13 amino acids. J was trimmed by 3 bases and V by 6 bases; bases with no gene match: 5. The CDR3 nucleotides are TGTGCCAGCAGCCTGGGACAGATCTACGAGCAGTACTTC. Translated: CASSLGQIYEQYF.

V is TRBV11-3 and J is TRBJ2-1, with 14 bases lining up with TRBD2. The V and J ends lost 4 bases and 0 bases, in that order; junction bases with no gene match: 5. The germline gives CDR1 SGHNT, CDR2 YENEEA. CDR3 size: 18 residues. The DNA of the CDR3 is TGTGCCAGCAGCTCCCGGACTAGCGGGGGGAGCTCCTACAATGAGCAGTTCTTC. This translates into CASSSRTSGGSSYNEQFF.

The chain is built from TRBV11-2 and TRBJ2-5, with D uncertain. The CDR3 is 17 amino acids. Looked up from germline, CDR1 is SGHAT and CDR2 is FQNNGV. Trimming stripped 3 bases from V and 5 bases from J, with 22 bases between. In DNA, the CDR3 is TGTGCCAGCAGCTTCCCCTTAGGCTTTTTGAGCGCGGAGACCCAGTACTTC. Encoded protein: CASSFPLGFLSAETQYF.

The chain is built from TRBV27 and TRBJ1-1, with TRBD1 as a possible D gene (5 bases). V lost 2 bases to trimming and J lost 0 bases, with 19 bases between them. Germline CDR1 and CDR2: MNHEY and SMNVEV (reference sequence). This CDR3 is built from 18 residues. This CDR3 reads CASSLGSGLIDLNTEAFF. The CDR3 nucleotides are TGTGCCAGCAGTTTAGGGTCAGGGTTAATCGACCTGAACACTGAAGCTTTCTTT.

The rearrangement links TRBV7-9 to TRBJ2-7; D possibly corresponds to TRBD1 (6 bases). The CDR3 totals 14 residues. Germline V lookup: CDR1 SEHNR, CDR2 FQNEAQ (reference sequence). V lost 2 bases, J lost 5 bases, and 13 bases lay in between. Written as DNA, the CDR3 is TGTGCCAGCAGCTTATTGGTTGGGGGCCACGAGCAGTACTTC. Amino acids: CASSLLVGGHEQYF.

The V and J genes are TRBV19 and TRBJ1-1, with 8 bases fitting TRBD1. With 0 bases clipped from V and 3 bases from J, the junction kept 3 bases outside the gene matches. Germline V gives CDR1 LNHDA, CDR2 SQIVND (reference sequence). CDR3 length equals 15 residues. The CDR3 loop is CASSIEAGGHTEAFF. CDR3 bases: TGTGCCAGTAGTATAGAGGCAGGGGGCCACACTGAAGCTTTCTTT.

V and J are TRBV5-1 and TRBJ2-2; 15 bases are a match to TRBD2. Germline trimming cut 0 bases from V and 5 bases from J; bases unmatched to any gene: 5. This CDR3 contains 18 residues. Germline CDR1 and CDR2: SGHRS and YFSETQ. CDR3 sequence reads: CASSLAGTSGGITGELFF. For the CDR3, the DNA is TGCGCCAGCAGCTTGGCCGGGACTAGCGGGGGGATTACCGGGGAGCTGTTTTTT.

The chain has TRBV9 and TRBJ1-1; 7 bases are a match to TRBD1. The CDR3 sequence is 14 residues long. V lost 0 bases to trimming and J lost 8 bases; unmatched junction nucleotides: 7. From germline, CDR1 is SGDLS and CDR2 YYNGEE. In DNA form, the CDR3 reads TGTGCCAGCAGCGTAGGACAGGGAAGAGTAGAAGCTTTCTTT. Translating gives CASSVGQGRVEAFF.

V usage is TRBV28 and J usage is TRBJ2-7, with D perhaps TRBD2 (6 bases). Between the trimmed V and J ends, which lost 6 bases and 7 bases, there was a span of 22 bases. The CDR3 loop spans 15 amino acids. Germline values: CDR1 MDHEN, CDR2 SYDVKM. CDR3 DNA sequence: TGTGCCAGCAGCTCCACCCGGGACTCTCTGGGGGAGCAGTACTTC. Its translation: CASSSTRDSLGEQYF.

This clone was seen only a few times. V usage is TRBV10-3 and J usage is TRBJ1-5; D possibly corresponds to TRBD1 (6 bases). The ends were cut back, 2 bases at V and 4 bases at J, with 12 bases in the middle. The CDR3 covers 15 residues. Germline CDR1 and CDR2: ENHRY and SYGVKD. The CDR3 reads CAISEGQGINQPQHF. The CDR3 DNA reads as TGTGCCATCAGTGAGGGCCAGGGGATAAATCAGCCCCAGCATTTT.

The V call is TRBV11-2, the J call TRBJ2-1, with TRBD2 identical over 9 bases. This CDR3 contains 17 residues. The V gene's germline CDR1 is SGHAT and CDR2 FQNNGV. Losses at the gene ends were 1 base for V and 6 bases for J; bases not matched to a gene: 10. DNA for the CDR3: TGTGCCAGCAGCTTAGCCCTTGGGCGGGGGGGGCGCAATGAGCAGTTCTTC. Translating gives CASSLALGRGGRNEQFF. The variable domain in full, with the rest retrieved from reference TRBV11-2 and TRBJ2-1, is EAGVAQSPRYKIIEKRQSVAFWCNPISGHATLYWYQQILGQGPKLLIQFQNNGVVDDSQLPKDRFSAERLKGVDSTLKIQPAKLEDSAVYLCASSLALGRGGRNEQFFGPGTRLTVL.

This chain joins TRBV5-1 and TRBJ2-5; the D gene is possibly TRBD1 (6 bases). Germline values: CDR1 SGHRS, CDR2 YFSETQ. Between the trimmed V and J ends, which lost 0 bases and 5 bases, there was a span of 20 bases. The CDR3 is 17 residues long. CDR3 DNA sequence: TGCGCCAGCAGCTTGGAAGGGGTCGGCAGGGGTCGTGAGACCCAGTACTTC. This codes for CASSLEGVGRGRETQYF.

This clone was recorded only once. The V and J genes are TRBV5-4 and TRBJ1-2; 7 bases match TRBD1. Germline-derived CDR1 and CDR2 are SGHNT and YYREEE (reference sequence). The CDR3 extends over 15 amino acids. V lost 1 base and J lost 5; bases outside the gene matches: 8. The chain's CDR3 is CASSLSGGFGYGYTF. Here the CDR3 DNA reads TGTGCCAGCAGCTTGTCAGGGGGGTTTGGATATGGCTACACCTTC.

The count of this clone is one. The CDR3 sequence: CASSQDTRGSYNSPLHF. For the CDR3, the DNA is TGCGCCAGCAGCCAAGATACCCGGGGCTCCTATAATTCACCCCTCCACTTT. This rearrangement joins TRBV4-3 to TRBJ1-6; D is unclear. The CDR3 consists of 17 residues. Trimming removed 0 bases from V and 0 bases from J, with 9 bases in between. The germline CDR1 and CDR2 sequences are LGHNA and YSLEER.

The genes are TRBV7-9 and TRBJ1-2, with 11 nucleotides matching TRBD1. The CDR3 runs to 16 residues. Per germline, CDR1 SEHNR and CDR2 FQNEAQ (reference sequence). Losses at the gene ends were 5 bases for V and 2 bases for J; bases not matched to a gene: 7. The CDR3 here is CASSPDRGLWNYGYTF. The CDR3 bases are TGTGCCAGCAGCCCGGACAGGGGGCTGTGGAACTATGGCTACACCTTC.

The chain uses TRBV4-1 and TRBJ2-1, with 9 bases matching TRBD1. In germline, CDR1 is MGHRA, CDR2 YSYEKL. This CDR3 has 15 residues. Trimming at V came to 1 base and at J to 8 bases, leaving 6 bases not matched to a gene. The chain's CDR3 is CASSQGGTGWDEQFF. The CDR3 DNA sequence: TGCGCCAGCAGCCAAGGGGGGACAGGGTGGGATGAGCAGTTCTTC.

The genes are TRBV10-1 and TRBJ2-1, with D uncertain. CDR3 size: 12 residues. With 0 bases removed from V and 9 bases from J, the gap between germline ends came to 6 bases. The germline V gene encodes CDR1 WNHNN and CDR2 SYGVQD (reference sequence). The CDR3 sequence: CASSESLREQFF. The CDR3, as DNA: TGCGCCAGCAGTGAGTCCCTACGTGAGCAGTTCTTC.